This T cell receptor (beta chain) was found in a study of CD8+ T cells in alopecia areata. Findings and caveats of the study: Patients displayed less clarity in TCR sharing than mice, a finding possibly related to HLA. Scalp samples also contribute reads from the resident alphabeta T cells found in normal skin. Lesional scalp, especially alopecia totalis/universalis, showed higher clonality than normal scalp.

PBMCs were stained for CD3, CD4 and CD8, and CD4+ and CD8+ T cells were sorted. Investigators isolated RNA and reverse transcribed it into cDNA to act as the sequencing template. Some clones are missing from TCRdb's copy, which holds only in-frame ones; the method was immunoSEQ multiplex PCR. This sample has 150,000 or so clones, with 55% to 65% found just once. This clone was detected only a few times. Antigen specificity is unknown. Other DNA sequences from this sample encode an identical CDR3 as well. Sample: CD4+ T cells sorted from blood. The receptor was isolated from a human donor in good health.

Written as DNA, the CDR3 is TGTGCCAGCAGTTACTCACAGGGAGAGCGCTACGAGCAGTACTTC. It codes for CASSYSQGERYEQYF. The rearrangement uses TRBV6-5 and TRBJ2-7; D possibly corresponds to TRBD1 (6 bases). The CDR3 covers 15 residues. CDR1 is MNHEY, CDR2 SVGAGI, per germline. Between the trimmed V and J ends, which lost 0 bases and 3 bases, there was a span of 12 bases.